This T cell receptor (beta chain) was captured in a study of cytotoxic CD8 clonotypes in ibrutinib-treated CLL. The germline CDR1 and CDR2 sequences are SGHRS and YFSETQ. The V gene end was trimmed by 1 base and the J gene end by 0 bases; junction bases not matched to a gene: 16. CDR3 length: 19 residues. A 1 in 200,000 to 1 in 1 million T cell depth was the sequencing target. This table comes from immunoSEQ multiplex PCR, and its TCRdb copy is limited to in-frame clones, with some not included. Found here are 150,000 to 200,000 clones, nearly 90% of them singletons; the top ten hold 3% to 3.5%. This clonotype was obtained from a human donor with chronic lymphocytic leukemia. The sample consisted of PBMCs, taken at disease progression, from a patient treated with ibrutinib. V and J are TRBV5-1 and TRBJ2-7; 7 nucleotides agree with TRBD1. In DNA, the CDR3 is TGCGCCAGCAGCTTGATTCATCAAGACAGGGCTCTAGTCTCCTACGAGCAGTACTTC. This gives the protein CASSLIHQDRALVSYEQYF.